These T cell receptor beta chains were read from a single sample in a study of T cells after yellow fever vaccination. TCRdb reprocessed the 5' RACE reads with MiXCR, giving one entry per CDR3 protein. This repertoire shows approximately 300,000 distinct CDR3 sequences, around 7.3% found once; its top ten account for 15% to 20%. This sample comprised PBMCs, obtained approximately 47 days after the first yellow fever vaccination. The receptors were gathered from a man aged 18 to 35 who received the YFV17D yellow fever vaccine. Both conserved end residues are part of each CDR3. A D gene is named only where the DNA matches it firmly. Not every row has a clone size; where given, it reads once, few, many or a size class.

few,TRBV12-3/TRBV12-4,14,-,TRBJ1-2,TGTGCCAGCAGTTTGGTGCCAGGGGACTATGGCTACACCTTC,CASSLVPGDYGYTF
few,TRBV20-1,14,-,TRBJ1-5,TGCAGTGCTAGAGGCGGGGGCCGGAATCAGCCCCAGCATTTT,CSARGGGRNQPQHF
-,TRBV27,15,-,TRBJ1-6,TGTGCCAGCAGTTTATACCCTGAGGCTAATTCACCCCTCCACTTT,CASSLYPEANSPLHF
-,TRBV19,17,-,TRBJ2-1,TGTGCCAGTAGTATAGATTCAGGGACATGGGGACGCAATGAGCAGTTCTTC,CASSIDSGTWGRNEQFF
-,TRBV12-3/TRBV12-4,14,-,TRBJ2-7,TGTGCCAGCAGGAGAGTCGGCCGGTCCTACGAGCAGTACTTC,CASRRVGRSYEQYF
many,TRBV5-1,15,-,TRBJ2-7,TGCGCCAGCAGCTTGGCCCGGGGGCTTTTCGACGAGCAGTACTTC,CASSLARGLFDEQYF
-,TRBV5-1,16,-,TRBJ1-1,TGCGCCAGCAGCTTGATAGGGTTGGGGGCGAACACTGAAGCTTTCTTT,CASSLIGLGANTEAFF
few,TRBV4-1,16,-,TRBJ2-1,TGCGCCAGCAGCAAAATACAGGGAAGCCCCTACAATGAGCAGTTCTTC,CASSKIQGSPYNEQFF
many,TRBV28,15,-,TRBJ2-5,TGTGCCAGCAGTCCCTCGCCCGGGATTCAAGAGACCCAGTACTTC,CASSPSPGIQETQYF
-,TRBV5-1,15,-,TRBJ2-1,TGCGCCAGCAGCTTGGTTCCGGGGGATTTAAATGAGCAGTTCTTC,CASSLVPGDLNEQFF